The 3 T cell receptor beta chains in this list originate from one sample, sequenced in a study of blood T cells in healthy people across ages. Next came a second PCR, run for 7 to 11 cycles, which used a sample-barcoded 5' primer along with a J-beta primer mix. Each CDR3 protein is one row after TCRdb ran MiXCR on the 5' RACE reads. The sample has 600,000 to 900,000 distinct CDR3 sequences; roughly 24% are singletons. Separately, the same data were catalogued under a study of T cells of mothers and their children.

The sample taken for sequencing was blood. The receptors here all came from a boy aged 5 to 17 in good health.

This clonotype was seen repeatedly, ten times or more. The chain links TRBV21-1 to TRBJ2-1; the table's D call TRBD1 went unverified against the DNA. TRBV21-1 is a pseudogene segment. This CDR3 contains 19 residues. CDR3 DNA: TGTGCCAGCAGTAAAAAACCGGGGCCGGCCTTGAGCTCCTACAATGAGCGGTTCTTC. It specifies CASSKKPGPALSSYNERFF.

The chain couples TRBV20-1 to TRBJ2-7; no definite D call. TRBJ2-5 matches the DNA end more closely, so the J call is doubtful. The CDR3 is 16 residues long. Germline V gene sequence: CDR1 DFQATT, CDR2 SNEGSKA (reference sequence). This chain's CDR3 is CSASHYRLPIQETQYF. The CDR3 nucleotides read TGCAGTGCTAGCCATTACCGACTGCCTATCCAAGAGACCCAGTACTTC.

This clonotype was recorded at least ten times. The rearrangement uses TRBV7-2 and TRBJ2-5, with D unclear. Trimming cost V 1 base and J 0 bases, with 6 bases left between them. The CDR3 runs 14 residues. In germline, CDR1 is SGHTA, CDR2 FQGNSA. CDR3 amino acids: CASSLGPNQETQYF. The CDR3 bases are TGTGCCAGCAGCTTAGGGCCGAACCAAGAGACCCAGTACTTC.